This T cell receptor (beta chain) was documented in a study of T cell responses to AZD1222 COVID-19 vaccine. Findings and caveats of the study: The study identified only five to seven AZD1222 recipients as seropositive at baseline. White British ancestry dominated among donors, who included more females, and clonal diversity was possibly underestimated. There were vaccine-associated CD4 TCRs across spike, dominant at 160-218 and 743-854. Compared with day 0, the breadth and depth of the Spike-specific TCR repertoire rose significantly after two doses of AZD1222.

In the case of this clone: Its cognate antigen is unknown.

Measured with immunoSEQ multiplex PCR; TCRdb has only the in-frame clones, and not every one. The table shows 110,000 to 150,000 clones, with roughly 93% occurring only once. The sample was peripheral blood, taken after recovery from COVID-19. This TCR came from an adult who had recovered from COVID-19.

The CDR3 loop reads CASSIRDRIYNEQFF. The CDR3 DNA reads as TGTGCCAGTAGTATCAGAGACAGGATATACAATGAGCAGTTCTTC. The rearrangement uses TRBV19 and TRBJ2-1, with D possibly TRBD1 on 6 matching bases. Germline V gene data show CDR1 as LNHDA and CDR2 as SQIVND (reference sequence). V was pared by 3 bases and J by 4 bases, with 13 bases between. The CDR3 extends over 15 amino acids. Full variable domain (outside the CDR3, taken from reference TRBV19 and TRBJ2-1): DGGITQSPKYLFRKEGQNVTLSCEQNLNHDAMYWYRQDPGQGLRLIYYSQIVNDFQKGDIAEGYSVSREKKESFPLTVTSAQKNPTAFYLCASSIRDRIYNEQFFGPGTRLTVL.